This entry lists 26 T cell receptor beta chains sequenced from one sample in a study of T-cell reconstitution after alpha-beta-depleted transplantation in children. Unique molecular identifiers were used in preparing the TCRbeta library. TCRdb independently ran MiXCR on the PCR reads; one entry per CDR3 protein. The table records fewer than 550,000 distinct CDR3 sequences, about 10% of them present only once. This specimen was PBMCs, taken before TCRalphabeta/CD19-depleted stem cell transplant. Receptors originate from a child under 10 years old with inherited bone marrow failure, due to receive a stem cell transplant.

A remark on this clonotype: A much larger clone sits a single nucleotide away, making a read error possible. This rearrangement joins TRBV6-2 or TRBV6-3 to TRBJ2-2; possibly TRBD2 for D (6 bases). CDR3 length equals 13 residues. Germline V gene lookup returns CDR1 MNHEY and CDR2 SVGEGT. CDR3 amino acids: CASSYSGGGDLFF. The CDR3 nucleotides are TGTGCCAGCAGTTACTCGGGTGGCGGGGACCTGTTTTTT.

V is TRBV6-5 and J is TRBJ2-7; TRBD2 agrees at 9 bases. Germline lookup yields CDR1 MNHEY and CDR2 SVGAGI. V lost 2 bases and J lost 4; bases outside the gene matches: 9. The CDR3 totals 16 residues. CDR3 in DNA: TGTGCCAGCAGTTACATTGGCGGGAGGGCCCGGTACGAGCAGTACTTC. Encoded protein: CASSYIGGRARYEQYF.

Many counts were recorded for this clonotype. This chain joins TRBV4-1 and TRBJ2-3; a possible D gene is TRBD2 (5 bases). The germline gives CDR1 MGHRA, CDR2 YSYEKL. This CDR3 has 14 residues. Between the trimmed V and J ends, which lost 3 bases and 3 bases, there was a span of 10 bases. DNA of the CDR3: TGCGCCAGCAGCCAGACGACTACTACAGATACGCAGTATTTT. Translated: CASSQTTTTDTQYF.

Concerning this clonotype itself: This may stem from a read error, because a much larger clone lies one nucleotide away. The CDR3 bases are TGTGCCATCAGTGAGGCTTACAATGAGCAGTTCTTC. It encodes CAISEAYNEQFF. The J gene is TRBJ2-1, the V gene TRBV10-3; D gene uncertain. CDR1 ENHRY and CDR2 SYGVKD come from the germline V gene. The CDR3 is 12 amino acids. Trimming shortened V by 2 bases and J by 4 bases, and 3 bases separated the two germline ends.

A word on this clonotype: One end of the junction does not line up with germline, which may come from a read error. V gene TRBV19 combines with J gene TRBJ2-7; tentative D call: TRBD1 (5 bases). The CDR3 is made up of 15 amino acids. Germline V gene sequence: CDR1 LNHDA, CDR2 SQIVND (reference sequence). The CDR3 DNA sequence: TGTGCCAGTAGAATAGGACAAAGGGGCGAAGGAGAGCAGTACTTC. Protein: CASRIGQRGEGEQYF.

Only a few counts were recorded for this clonotype. The chain couples TRBV4-3 to TRBJ2-6; D might be TRBD1 (6 bases). There are 16 residues in the CDR3. Germline CDR1 is LGHNA and CDR2 is YSLEER. The V gene lost 4 bases and the J gene lost 2 bases, with 12 bases spanning the gap. The CDR3: CASSLAWTAGANVLTF. The CDR3 DNA reads TGCGCCAGCAGCCTTGCCTGGACAGCTGGGGCCAACGTCCTGACTTTC.

This clonotype was found many times. The chain is built from TRBV6-6 and TRBJ2-1; D unclear. The germline V gene encodes CDR1 MNHNY and CDR2 SVGAGI (reference sequence). The CDR3 spans 13 residues. V was shortened by 5 bases and J by 9 bases, with 14 bases between the two germline ends. The CDR3 sequence: CASSPTDAAEQFF. The CDR3 DNA reads as TGTGCCAGCAGTCCGACGGACGCAGCTGAGCAGTTCTTC.

Many counts were recorded for this clonotype. The gene calls are TRBV27 and TRBJ2-7; 9 bases align to TRBD1. In germline, CDR1 is MNHEY, CDR2 SMNVEV (reference sequence). The CDR3 runs 14 residues. Losses at the gene ends were 5 bases for V and 5 bases for J; bases not matched to a gene: 7. CDR3 sequence: CASSPSRTGDEQYF. CDR3 DNA: TGTGCCAGCAGTCCCTCCAGGACAGGGGACGAGCAGTACTTC.

In this sample, this clonotype turned up many times. The chain uses TRBV7-9 and TRBJ2-3, with a tentative D call TRBD1 (7 bases). V was shortened by 3 bases and J by 2 bases, with 12 bases between the two germline ends. This CDR3 is 15 amino acids long. In germline, CDR1 is SEHNR, CDR2 FQNEAQ (reference sequence). DNA for the CDR3: TGTGCCAGCAGCTTTTACAGGGGACTCACAGATACGCAGTATTTT. As protein: CASSFYRGLTDTQYF.

Many counts were recorded for this clonotype. This chain connects TRBV4-3 to TRBJ2-7, with D perhaps matching TRBD2 (5 bases). CDR3 length: 16 residues. V was pared by 4 bases and J by 6 bases, with 22 bases between. Germline V lookup: CDR1 LGHNA, CDR2 YSLEER. CDR3 nucleotides: TGCGCCAGCAGCCCAGCACTGAGGGAACCGACGGGCGAGCAGTACTTC. The encoded protein is CASSPALREPTGEQYF.

This clonotype was recorded a few times. The V gene is TRBV4-3, the J gene TRBJ1-3; D uncertain. V gave up 0 bases and J gave up 4 bases, with 13 bases separating them. Germline lookup yields CDR1 LGHNA and CDR2 YSLEER. The CDR3 extends over 16 amino acids. The CDR3 loop is CASSQDGVGFGNTIYF. As DNA, the CDR3 is TGCGCCAGCAGCCAAGATGGGGTTGGGTTCGGAAACACCATATATTTT.

This clonotype was counted ten times or more. V and J are TRBV6-5 and TRBJ2-1; 8 positions match TRBD2. The V and J ends lost 0 bases and 4 bases, in that order; junction bases with no gene match: 2. The CDR3 spans 15 residues. Germline CDR1 and CDR2: MNHEY and SVGAGI. The CDR3 protein is CASSYSGTRYNEQFF. The CDR3 bases are TGTGCCAGCAGTTACTCTGGGACTAGGTACAATGAGCAGTTCTTC.

V and J are TRBV6-5 and TRBJ1-2; 7 positions agree with TRBD1. The CDR3 totals 14 residues. V dropped 0 bases and J dropped 4; count of bases not matched to a gene: 2. Looked up from germline, CDR1 is MNHEY and CDR2 is SVGAGI. CDR3 nucleotides: TGTGCCAGCAGTTACTCGGGACAGTCCTATGGCTACACCTTC. Its protein product is CASSYSGQSYGYTF.

The chain links TRBV12-3 or TRBV12-4 to TRBJ2-7; 7 bases map to TRBD2. This CDR3 region has 15 residues. V gave up 5 bases and J gave up 2 bases; unmatched junction bases: 9. The chain's CDR3 is CASSPSGQGTYEQYF. Written as DNA, the CDR3 is TGTGCCAGCAGTCCTAGCGGTCAAGGGACCTACGAGCAGTACTTC.

Concerning this clonotype: A much larger clone lies a single base off, so this may be a read error. CDR3 DNA: TGTGCCAGCAGTGCTACCCGGGACGTCCAAGAGACCCAGTACTTC. Translation gives CASSATRDVQETQYF. The gene calls are TRBV12-3 or TRBV12-4 and TRBJ2-5; either TRBD1 or TRBD2 may supply D (5 bases each). Between the trimmed V and J ends, which lost 5 bases and 1 base, there was a span of 14 bases. The CDR3 extends over 15 amino acids.

This clonotype occurred many times. This chain joins TRBV2 and TRBJ2-7, with 11 positions matching TRBD2. CDR1 and CDR2 from the germline V gene are SNHLY and FYNNEI. Trimming cost V 2 bases and J 4 bases; bases outside gene matches: 10. The CDR3 has 17 residues. CDR3 nucleotide sequence: TGTGCCAGCAGTGAATTACCCCTACTAGCGGGAGATTACGAGCAGTACTTC. Translated, it gives CASSELPLLAGDYEQYF.

Points on this clonotype: A read error may be the cause here, since a much bigger clone is one base away. The rearrangement uses TRBV20-1 and TRBJ2-3, with TRBD1 as a possible D gene (5 bases). V dropped 1 base and J dropped 2 bases, with 16 bases sitting between them. Germline V gene lookup returns CDR1 DFQATT and CDR2 SNEGSKA (reference sequence). This CDR3 region has 16 residues. In DNA form, the CDR3 reads TGCAGTGCTAGAGTTCTCCAGGGTGCGGTCACAGATACGCAGTATTTT. Its translation: CSARVLQGAVTDTQYF.

This clonotype was found a few times. Here the CDR3 DNA reads TGTGCCAGCAGTCCTACAGGGGGGGAAAATGAAAAACTGTTTTTT. Its protein is CASSPTGGENEKLFF. V usage is TRBV12-3 or TRBV12-4 and J usage is TRBJ1-4, with 8 nucleotides matching TRBD1. CDR3 size: 15 residues. Losses at the gene ends were 5 bases for V and 5 bases for J; bases not matched to a gene: 7.

Concerning this clonotype: With a much larger clone just one base away, this may be a read error. It is likely a read error, because the conserved phenylalanine at the end of the CDR3 is missing. J is TRBJ2-3 and V is TRBV27, with 10 bases matching TRBD2. Germline trimming cut 0 bases from V and 6 bases from J; bases unmatched to any gene: 6. There are 16 residues in the CDR3. Germline-derived CDR1 and CDR2 are MNHEY and SMNVEV (reference sequence). CDR3 residues: CASSLSASGSLDTQYC. In nucleotides, the CDR3 is TGTGCCAGCAGTTTATCGGCTAGCGGGAGTCTGGATACGCAGTATTGT.

This clonotype was seen at least ten times. The rearrangement uses TRBV4-3 and TRBJ2-2; D remains unclear. Per the germline V gene, CDR1 is LGHNA and CDR2 is YSLEER. With 0 bases removed from V and 6 bases from J, the gap between germline ends came to 8 bases. This CDR3 comprises 14 residues. As DNA, the CDR3 is TGCGCCAGCAGCCAAGATTGGCTGCCCGGGGAGCTGTTTTTT. Translated, it gives CASSQDWLPGELFF.

The chain employs TRBV11-2 and TRBJ2-1, with 7 bases lining up with TRBD2. Losses at the gene ends were 1 base for V and 10 bases for J; bases not matched to a gene: 10. From germline, CDR1 is SGHAT and CDR2 FQNNGV. The CDR3 extends over 15 amino acids. CDR3 amino acids: CASSLVSSSGREQFF. The DNA for the CDR3 is TGTGCCAGCAGCTTAGTCTCGTCTAGCGGCAGAGAGCAGTTCTTC.

The rearrangement joins TRBV12-3 or TRBV12-4 to TRBJ1-2; no firm D call. The V end lost 3 bases, the J end lost 7 bases, and 12 bases lay between the germline ends. The CDR3 totals 13 residues. The CDR3 DNA is TGTGCCAGCAGTTTGTTAGGCGCGCGTGGCTACACCTTC. This codes for CASSLLGARGYTF.

At least ten counts were recorded for this clonotype. This chain joins TRBV6-2 or TRBV6-3 and TRBJ2-1, with D unclear. Looked up from germline, CDR1 is MNHEY and CDR2 is SVGEGT. The V end was cut by 7 bases, the J end by 3 bases, with 10 bases between. CDR3 length equals 13 residues. CDR3 region: CASKNPYYNEQFF. The CDR3 DNA is TGTGCCAGCAAAAATCCCTACTACAATGAGCAGTTCTTC.

This clonotype was seen at least ten times. The chain couples TRBV29-1 to TRBJ2-3; D gene uncertain. There are 11 residues in the CDR3. Germline CDR1 SQVTM, CDR2 ANQGSEA. V was cut by 6 bases and J by 1 base, with 5 bases left in between. The CDR3 reads CSVQGTDTQYF. CDR3 DNA sequence: TGCAGCGTACAAGGCACAGATACGCAGTATTTT.

The table lists this clonotype with a few counts. CDR3 amino acids: CSAGPRGLNEQFF. For the CDR3, the DNA is TGCAGCGCCGGTCCGCGGGGGCTCAATGAGCAGTTCTTC. The chain joins TRBV29-1 to TRBJ2-1; possibly TRBD2 for D (7 bases). Between the trimmed V and J ends, which lost 7 bases and 6 bases, there was a span of 16 bases. Germline V gene lookup returns CDR1 SQVTM and CDR2 ANQGSEA. The CDR3 runs 13 residues.

CDR3 sequence: CASSSDTDTQYF. CDR3 sequence (DNA): TGTGCCAGCAGCTCGGACACAGATACGCAGTATTTT. J is TRBJ2-3 and V is TRBV5-4, with no clear D. CDR1 is SGHNT, CDR2 YYREEE, per germline (reference sequence). The CDR3 loop spans 12 amino acids. V was cut by 3 bases and J by 2 bases, with 4 bases left in between.